This TCR beta chain was found in a study of beta chain features in type 1 diabetes (dated by TCRdb to the late 2010s). Turning to the overall study: Mean age, gender distribution, total cell number and subset yield did not differ between patients and healthy donors. Across all samples, approximately 98,000,000 sorted cells were examined, and cell number per subset correlated strongly with RNA yield. In the study, TCRB repertoires of sorted circulating CD4+ T cell subsets from recently diagnosed type 1 diabetes patients were compared with those of matched healthy donors. Naive and central memory subsets were obtained from all 30 or so donors, but regulatory and stem cell-like memory subsets were isolated from only 8 patients and about eight healthy donors. Overall results and qualifications from the work: HLA sub-analyses involved small numbers of individuals, so any influence of HLA type on TCRB rearrangement remained unresolved. PCR might favor shorter templates, but patient and control samples were amplified and corrected together, so any skew would affect both groups equally. Because cDNA was sequenced instead of genomic DNA, highly expressing activated cells could be over-represented, though the groups showed no difference in activation or CD3 levels. Fewer insertions and more nucleotide deletions at VDJ recombination sites were observed in patients with type 1 diabetes, implying thymic rearrangement abnormalities. Naive, central memory and regulatory TCRB repertoires appeared to be more alike among patients than among healthy donors. Type 1 diabetes patients showed a moderate but significant shortening of TCRB CDR3 length in all four CD4+ subsets.

The entire isolated RNA was reverse transcribed using the High Capacity cDNA Reverse Transcription Kit, and thus expressed TCRB transcripts were sequenced. Naive, central memory and regulatory T cell samples underwent deep immunoSEQ sequencing, averaging roughly 3.4 million total reads per sample. Sorted cells were lysed in RLT buffer, and RNA was extracted using DNase-treated RNeasy Micro or Mini kits according to cell number. Each cell subset was processed separately to prevent cross-contamination, with patient and healthy donor samples processed together. The immunoSEQ multiplex PCR was used to amplify TCRB sequences from cDNA, yielding 87-bp fragments that span the CDR3 region. Sequencing of the amplicons was done on the Illumina HiSeq platform. Concerning the study's data processing: Synthetic template baselines were used to correct PCR bias computationally, reads within Hamming distance 2 were collapsed together, and singletons that could not be merged were discarded. Reads were aligned against IMGT so that V, D and J genes, CDR3 length and insertions or deletions at six rearrangement sites could be assigned. Within each subset, clonotype counts were normalized to the number of sorted cells before true diversity and Gini coefficients were calculated with the tcR R package. Repertoire sharing was quantified using the overlap coefficient calculated on TCRB nucleotide sequences. Out-of-frame TCRB sequences from naive cells were analyzed to stand in for the pre-selection repertoire. In TCRdb, the immuneACCESS table is reduced to in-frame sequences with V and J assigned. These tables do not hold every clone; where another copy was compared, an unresolved V gene accounts for under half, and the others remain unexplained. The V and J calls and clone size are taken from that table; D and trimming were inferred from the DNA. Within this sample are some 270,000 clones, with around 14% of them counted one time only. The ten most abundant clones make up 0.025% to 0.03% of the sample.

As encoded in the germline V gene, CDR1 is SNHLY while CDR2 is FYNNEI. The CDR3 starts with the cysteine, ends with the phenylalanine, and has 15 residues. Only CDR3 DNA remains: 45 bases, in frame from the first base. V loses 2 bases, J loses 9 bases, and the germline ends lie 14 bases apart. This clone has a handful of counts. The antigen it recognizes is unknown. Per-nucleotide qualities are absent, and no much larger clonotype sits a single base away. A single peripheral blood draw of around 100 mL on average was collected from each donor into heparinised tubes. A BD FACSAria II was used to sort naive, central memory, regulatory and stem cell-like memory CD4+ T cells with a panel that included CD45RO, CCR7, CD25, CD127, CD95 and CD27. All sorted populations exceeded 95% purity. PBMCs were isolated immediately by Lymphoprep density gradient centrifugation and stained directly without culture. So that batch effects would be minimized, each experiment stained and sorted samples in pairs, pairing one healthy donor with one patient.

The sequenced material came from naive CD4+ T cells from blood. The meaning of the sample's cell subset or site label: true naive CD4+ T cells. The source of this sequence is a middle-aged woman in good health. The V gene is TRBV2 and the J gene is TRBJ1-6, with no D gene named confidently. The nucleotide sequence reads TGTGCCAGCAGTGAAAATGCCAGGTTGAGTTCACCCCTCCACTTT. Translated, this is CASSENARLSSPLHF.